This T cell receptor (beta chain) was recorded in a study of blood T cell repertoires in COVID-19. Across the study: Some COVID-19 samples were acute and others convalescent; all came from the United States, Italy and Spain. Nucleic acid was either cDNA or gDNA, and it came from T cells, B-cell-depleted T cells, or PBMCs.

Between the trimmed V and J ends, which lost 0 bases and 5 bases, there was a span of 11 bases. There are 13 residues in the CDR3. Germline CDR1 is GTSNPN and CDR2 is SVGIG (reference sequence). Per the original methods: Reference gene primer amplification gave nucleated cell count estimates. Clones were read by immunoSEQ multiplex PCR, and TCRdb kept only the in-frame ones, dropping some. D and trimming come from the DNA, and the V and J calls and clone size come from that table. The sample lists roughly 150,000 clones, 89% occurring once. The sequence was obtained from a man aged 60-69 years with acute or convalescent COVID-19. The chain has TRBV30 and TRBJ2-7, with D unresolved. The specimen sequenced was peripheral blood. CDR3 bases: TGTGCCTGGAGTGTACAGCCAGCCCACGAGCAGTACTTC. Its protein product is CAWSVQPAHEQYF.